Listed here are 15 T cell receptor beta chains from one sample, sequenced in a study of CXCR3-negative and CXCR3-positive naive CD8 T cells. Each TRB cDNA library was prepared by 5' RACE (with UMI labels). TCRdb re-analyzed the 5' RACE reads; it lists each CDR3 protein once, without DNA. This table lists 50,000 to 65,000 distinct CDR3 sequences. The sequencing sample was made of memory CD8+ T cells from blood. All receptors come from a human donor in good health. Some clones in this sample may be carry-over from other donors' samples.

This rearrangement joins TRBV6-4 to TRBJ2-6. Germline CDR1 and CDR2: MRHNA and SNTAGT. The CDR3 loop spans 16 amino acids. The CDR3 protein is CASSNGSSSGANVLTF.

V and J are TRBV12-3 or TRBV12-4 and TRBJ2-1. The CDR3 is 12 amino acids. The CDR3 region is CASSLAVNEQFF.

This chain joins TRBV20-1 and TRBJ2-1; the D call of TRBD1 rests on TCRdb alone, since no DNA is present to check it. Germline loops: CDR1 DFQATT, CDR2 SNEGSKA (reference sequence). This CDR3 contains 17 residues. The chain's CDR3 is CSARDPDRSSSYNEQFF.

The chain couples TRBV21-1 to TRBJ1-6; with no DNA, the TCRdb D assignment of TRBD1 cannot be verified. TRBV21-1 is termed a pseudogene. The CDR3 has 15 residues. This CDR3 reads CASSPTGVYNSPLHF.

The chain is built from TRBV29-1 and TRBJ1-4; TCRdb reports TRBD1, a call that lacks DNA to check it against. CDR3 length: 14 amino acids. Germline CDR1 reads SQVTM; CDR2 reads ANQGSEA. This chain's CDR3 is CSVVGRTGDEKLFF.

The chain employs TRBV5-4 and TRBJ2-1; TCRdb picks TRBD2, but there is no DNA to check that call. The CDR3 runs 12 residues. Germline CDR1 reads SGHNT; CDR2 reads YYREEE (reference sequence). The CDR3: CASSLSLDEQFF. The full variable domain, with the rest looked up from reference TRBV5-4 and TRBJ2-1, is ETGVTQSPTHLIKTRGQQVTLRCSSQSGHNTVSWYQQALGQGPQFIFQYYREEENGRGNFPPRFSGLQFPNYSSELNVNALELDDSALYLCASSLSLDEQFFGPGTRLTVL.

The chain carries TRBV28 and TRBJ1-1. The CDR3 is 12 residues long. From germline, CDR1 is MDHEN and CDR2 SYDVKM. The CDR3 spells CASSYPNTEAFF.

The rearrangement uses TRBV4-3 and TRBJ2-7; without DNA, the TCRdb call of TRBD1 cannot be checked. The CDR3 runs to 16 residues. Germline V gene lookup returns CDR1 LGHNA and CDR2 YSLEER. The CDR3 protein is CASREPGQAISYEQYF.

The rearrangement uses TRBV12-3 or TRBV12-4 and TRBJ1-1. The CDR3 runs 13 residues. The CDR3 reads CASSSSANTEAFF.

J is TRBJ2-7 and V is TRBV7-6; the TRBD1 assignment by TCRdb is unverifiable without DNA. CDR3 length equals 14 residues. Germline V gene sequence: CDR1 SGHVS, CDR2 FNYEAQ. The CDR3 reads CASSPSPGSYEQYF.

The J gene is TRBJ2-7, the V gene TRBV28; as DNA is missing, the TRBD1 call by TCRdb cannot be tested. CDR1 MDHEN and CDR2 SYDVKM come from the germline V gene. This CDR3 spans 14 amino acids. Here the CDR3 reads CASSFDLGGYEQYF.

This chain joins TRBV21-1 and TRBJ1-4. TRBV21-1 counts as a pseudogene. This CDR3 has 16 residues. The CDR3 reads CARYRPSGRTNEKLFF.

This chain joins TRBV7-8 and TRBJ1-3; without DNA, the TCRdb call of TRBD1 cannot be checked. This CDR3 is 17 amino acids long. From germline, CDR1 is SGHVS and CDR2 FQNEAQ. Here the CDR3 reads CASSLEADRASGNTIYF.

The chain carries TRBV5-1 and TRBJ2-7; TCRdb selects TRBD1, and the lack of DNA leaves this call unchecked. Germline V CDR1 and CDR2: SGHRS, YFSETQ. The CDR3 is 14 amino acids. This chain's CDR3 is CASSLVDRPYEQYF. The complete variable domain, with remaining parts taken from reference TRBV5-1 and TRBJ2-7, reads KAGVTQTPRYLIKTRGQQVTLSCSPISGHRSVSWYQQTPGQGLQFLFEYFSETQRNKGNFPGRFSGRQFSNSRSEMNVSTLELGDSALYLCASSLVDRPYEQYFGPGTRLTVT.

This chain connects TRBV7-9 to TRBJ2-1; TCRdb proposes TRBD2, but this gene call is untestable without DNA. Germline V gene sequence: CDR1 SEHNR, CDR2 FQNEAQ (reference sequence). CDR3 size: 13 residues. The CDR3 protein is CASTPVSYNEQFF.